This T cell receptor (beta chain) was observed in a study of cytomegalovirus exposure and HLA in healthy donors. Findings of the study overall: Later analysis revealed greater clonal expansion in HLA-associated TCR beta chains than in equally common others. V- and J-gene trimming in TCR beta was tied to a missense DCLRE1C variant by an analysis performed later. Evidence from a later analysis indicated that most CMV-associated TCR beta chains looked HLA-restricted. A previous analysis found most TCR beta V segments productive roughly 87% or roughly 30% of the time.

Germline trimming cut 2 bases from V and 6 bases from J; bases unmatched to any gene: 7. The CDR3 loop spans 15 amino acids. CDR1 MNHNY and CDR2 SVGAGI come from the germline V gene (reference sequence). This clone was observed a few times. Its antigen is currently unknown. 60 Vbeta and 13 Jbeta primers were used in PCR. Produced via immunoSEQ multiplex PCR; TCRdb's table is partial and in-frame only. This table has under 200,000 clones, around 75% appearing once. Material for sequencing was PBMCs. The receptor was derived from a woman younger than 45 in good health and CMV-seronegative. This chain links TRBV6-6 with TRBJ1-2, with TRBD1 matching 9 bases. CDR3 sequence (DNA): TGTGCCAGCAGTTACCCGGGACAGGGCTTGCATGGCTACACCTTC. Its protein is CASSYPGQGLHGYTF.